The 29 T cell receptor beta chains listed next were all sequenced from one sample in a study of T-cell memory formation after mild COVID-19. TCRdb independently ran MiXCR on the 5' RACE reads; one entry per CDR3 protein. This table holds 350,000 or so distinct CDR3 sequences, 10% to 15% found once. The sample comprised PBMCs or a T cell subset sorted from them (not recorded which). The origin of the receptors is a man aged 18-30 years who had mild COVID-19 (a few samples of this study predate the infection). Cell type and time point are not known.

There are a few counts of this clonotype. This chain uses TRBV10-1 with TRBJ2-7; D gene uncertain. This CDR3 has 13 residues. The germline gives CDR1 WNHNN, CDR2 SYGVQD (reference sequence). With 2 bases removed from V and 0 bases from J, the gap between germline ends came to 5 bases. CDR3 bases: TGCGCCAGCAGTGAGGACACCTCCTACGAGCAGTACTTC. This translates into CASSEDTSYEQYF.

This sequence joins TRBV27 and TRBJ2-7; D unclear. The length of the CDR3 is 14 residues. Trimming shortened V by 2 bases and J by 0 bases, and 8 bases separated the two germline ends. CDR1 and CDR2 from the germline V gene are MNHEY and SMNVEV (reference sequence). The CDR3 protein is CASSLKGASYEQYF. The CDR3 DNA is TGTGCCAGCAGTTTAAAGGGTGCCTCCTACGAGCAGTACTTC.

The chain links TRBV19 to TRBJ1-1; D is possibly TRBD1 (5 bases). CDR3 size: 16 residues. Germline CDR1 LNHDA, CDR2 SQIVND (reference sequence). V shed 6 bases and J shed 0 bases, with 17 bases lying between them. In DNA form, the CDR3 reads TGTGCCAGTAGCGCCGGGACTGGAATAATGAACACTGAAGCTTTCTTT. Its protein is CASSAGTGIMNTEAFF.

Comments on this clonotype: The junction does not match germline at one end; this may be a read error. The rearrangement joins TRBV28 to TRBJ2-3; 9 nucleotides match TRBD2. The CDR3 covers 14 residues. Germline V gene data show CDR1 as MDHEN and CDR2 as SYDVKM. CDR3 DNA: TGTGCCAGCAGTTTGGGGACTAGCATAGATACGCAGTATTTT. Translation: CASSLGTSIDTQYF. Together with reference TRBV28 and TRBJ2-3, the CDR3 gives the full variable domain: DVKVTQSSRYLVKRTGEKVFLECVQDMDHENMFWYRQDPGLGLRLIYFSYDVKMKEKGDIPEGYSVSREKKERFSLILESASTNQTSMYLCASSLGTSIDTQYFGPGTRLTVL.

This chain links TRBV27 with TRBJ2-3; D ambiguous. The CDR3 extends over 13 amino acids. The V and J ends lost 2 bases and 7 bases respectively, with 10 bases between them. Germline loops: CDR1 MNHEY, CDR2 SMNVEV (reference sequence). The CDR3 protein is CASSLRIWNTQYF. The CDR3 DNA is TGTGCCAGCAGTTTAAGGATTTGGAATACGCAGTATTTT.

This clonotype was counted between two and nine times. The chain couples TRBV5-6 to TRBJ2-1; D unclear. The CDR3 is 11 residues long. V lost 2 bases, J lost 14 bases, and 11 bases lay in between. Per germline, CDR1 SGHDT and CDR2 YYEEEE. CDR3 in amino acids: CASSLNRYKFF. In nucleotides, the CDR3 is TGTGCCAGCAGCTTAAATAGGTACAAGTTCTTC.

This clonotype was counted between two and nine times. This chain links TRBV29-1 with TRBJ1-2; D might be TRBD1 (6 bases). The V gene lost 4 bases and the J gene lost 8 bases, with 14 bases spanning the gap. CDR3 size: 12 residues. Germline CDR1 and CDR2: SQVTM and ANQGSEA. The CDR3 DNA sequence: TGCAGCGTTGTCACTGCAGGGGACGGCTACACCTTC. This encodes CSVVTAGDGYTF.

With regard to this clonotype: It is unclear where the CDR3 begins or ends on the DNA, so no DNA is shown, and the CDR3 is as TCRdb lists it. The chain is built from TRBV25-1 and TRBJ2-2; the table's D call, TRBD1, was not checked against the DNA. CDR1 is MGHDK, CDR2 SYGVNS, per germline. The CDR3 is 17 amino acids long, termini counted. The CDR3 sequence is CASSRQRGGRTPGSCFF.

The chain joins TRBV9 to TRBJ2-7; 7 bases agree with TRBD1. The CDR3 loop spans 13 amino acids. The V gene's germline CDR1 is SGDLS and CDR2 YYNGEE. Trimming removed 0 bases from V and 5 bases from J; junction bases left unmatched: 2. The CDR3 DNA is TGTGCCAGCAGCGTAGAACAGGGGAACGAGCAGTACTTC. The encoded protein is CASSVEQGNEQYF.

This clonotype was seen more than once but under ten times. The chain combines TRBV11-2 with TRBJ2-1; D is unresolved. The CDR3 runs to 12 residues. Germline loops: CDR1 SGHAT, CDR2 FQNNGV. V dropped 0 bases and J dropped 12 bases, with 9 bases sitting between them. The CDR3 DNA is TGTGCCAGCAGCTTAGATATGCAAGTGCAGTTCTTC. This codes for CASSLDMQVQFF.

The chain carries TRBV12-3 or TRBV12-4 and TRBJ2-5, with D maybe TRBD1 (5 bases). The CDR3 is 12 amino acids. With 6 bases removed from V and 5 bases from J, the gap between germline ends came to 10 bases. Written as DNA, the CDR3 is TGTGCCAGCAGCCCAGGGTTCGAGACCCAGTACTTC. It translates to CASSPGFETQYF.

This chain joins TRBV6-5 and TRBJ1-2; D gene ambiguous. Germline CDR1 and CDR2: MNHEY and SVGAGI. This CDR3 is 13 amino acids long. Trimming pared 2 bases from V and 5 bases from J, leaving 9 bases between. Here the CDR3 reads CASSYGLSYGYTF. CDR3 sequence (DNA): TGTGCCAGCAGTTACGGGTTGTCGTATGGCTACACCTTC.

V usage is TRBV9 and J usage is TRBJ2-1; 9 positions match TRBD2. Germline CDR1 reads SGDLS; CDR2 reads YYNGEE. This CDR3 region has 17 residues. Trimming took 3 bases from V and 1 from J; bases not matched to a gene: 8. CDR3 loop: CASSGLAGGLSYNEQFF. The DNA of the CDR3 is TGTGCCAGCAGCGGCTTGGCGGGGGGGCTATCCTACAATGAGCAGTTCTTC.

This clonotype was detected a few times. The CDR3 nucleotides are TGTGCCAGCAGTTTGCTCGGGGAACAGGGCAGGCATTTT. It yields the protein CASSLLGEQGRHF. This chain joins TRBV12-3 or TRBV12-4 and TRBJ1-5; possibly TRBD1 for D (6 bases). The CDR3 has 13 residues. Between the trimmed V and J ends, which lost 3 bases and 15 bases, there was a span of 18 bases.

There are a few counts of this clonotype. V usage is TRBV7-9 and J usage is TRBJ2-1, with unresolved D. The germline V gene has CDR1 SEHNR and CDR2 FQNEAQ (reference sequence). V was clipped by 5 bases and J by 7 bases, with 3 bases between them. This CDR3 is built from 10 residues. The DNA for the CDR3 is TGTGCCAGCAGCCAAAATGAGCAGTTCTTC. The encoded protein is CASSQNEQFF.

The table lists this clonotype with many counts. This chain joins TRBV5-1 and TRBJ2-3, with D uncertain. Trimming took 0 bases from V and 0 from J, leaving 8 bases between them. CDR3 length equals 15 residues. The germline V gene has CDR1 SGHRS and CDR2 YFSETQ. CDR3 nucleotides: TGCGCCAGCAGCTTGGAACAGCCCAGCACAGATACGCAGTATTTT. This gives the protein CASSLEQPSTDTQYF.

The genes are TRBV10-2 and TRBJ2-7; D is perhaps TRBD1 (7 bases). Germline CDR1 WSHSY, CDR2 SAAADI. Trimming removed 6 bases from V and 4 bases from J, with 22 bases in between. The CDR3 covers 16 residues. The CDR3 DNA reads as TGCGCCAGCAGGGACACCCAGGGGGGTCGGGAATACGAGCAGTACTTC. It is translated as CASRDTQGGREYEQYF.

The V gene is TRBV15, the J gene TRBJ2-1, with no clear D. Trimming left V 3 bases short and J 6 bases short, with 9 bases between. Germline-derived CDR1 and CDR2 are LNHNV and YYDKDF (reference sequence). The CDR3 totals 13 residues. CDR3 region: CATSSPGSNEQFF. The CDR3 nucleotides read TGTGCCACCAGCAGCCCGGGTTCCAATGAGCAGTTCTTC.

This clonotype was seen at least ten times. The chain recombines TRBV11-1 with TRBJ2-2; D is uncertain. This CDR3 is 13 amino acids long. V lost 6 bases to trimming and J lost 4 bases, with 9 bases between them. The germline CDR1 and CDR2 sequences are SGHAT and FQDESV (reference sequence). The CDR3 sequence is CASSSDSTGELFF. CDR3 coding DNA: TGTGCCAGCAGTTCCGACTCCACCGGGGAGCTGTTTTTT.

The chain couples TRBV20-1 to TRBJ2-5; no firm D call. V was shortened by 3 bases and J by 2 bases, with 10 bases between the two germline ends. The CDR3 is made up of 13 amino acids. CDR1 DFQATT and CDR2 SNEGSKA come from the germline V gene (reference sequence). The CDR3 DNA sequence: TGCAGTGCTAGTCCTGGCGCGCAAGAGACCCAGTACTTC. Amino acid sequence: CSASPGAQETQYF.

This clonotype appeared a few times. The CDR3 DNA follows: TGTGCCAGCAGTTTAGTGGTGGGGGGGCCGGCCAAAAACATTCAGTACTTC. Translated, it gives CASSLVVGGPAKNIQYF. The chain is built from TRBV12-3 or TRBV12-4 and TRBJ2-4, with D perhaps TRBD2 (7 bases). V was trimmed by 1 base and J by 1 base, leaving 14 bases between them. The CDR3 totals 17 residues.

This clonotype was seen only a few times. The chain recombines TRBV9 with TRBJ1-2; possibly TRBD1 for D (5 bases). Trimming pared 0 bases from V and 3 bases from J, leaving 6 bases between. The CDR3 consists of 13 residues. CDR1 and CDR2 (germline): SGDLS, YYNGEE. CDR3 amino acids: CASSVGGDYGYTF. CDR3 DNA: TGTGCCAGCAGCGTAGGAGGGGACTATGGCTACACCTTC.

This clonotype has at least ten counts. This rearrangement joins TRBV19 to TRBJ2-1; D gene uncertain. The CDR3 contains 16 residues. Germline V gene sequence: CDR1 LNHDA, CDR2 SQIVND (reference sequence). Trimming took 3 bases from V and 0 from J, leaving 12 bases between them. The CDR3 sequence: CASSIFQVGSYNEQFF. The DNA of the CDR3 is TGTGCCAGTAGTATTTTCCAGGTCGGCTCCTACAATGAGCAGTTCTTC.

The chain uses TRBV4-3 and TRBJ2-2; D is unresolved. Per the germline V gene, CDR1 is LGHNA and CDR2 is YSLEER. The ends were cut back, 8 bases at V and 1 base at J, with 14 bases in the middle. This CDR3 contains 15 residues. CDR3 amino acids: CASAFAEKNTGELFF. CDR3 DNA: TGCGCCAGCGCCTTCGCCGAGAAGAACACCGGGGAGCTGTTTTTT.

The table lists this clonotype with many counts. The chain carries TRBV5-8 and TRBJ1-2; 7 positions match TRBD1. J lost 6 bases, V lost 4 bases, and 9 bases had no gene match. Germline V gene lookup returns CDR1 SGHTS and CDR2 YDEGEE. The CDR3 runs 14 residues. This CDR3 reads CASSRRTGVHGYTF. In DNA form, the CDR3 reads TGTGCCAGCAGCCGAAGGACAGGCGTTCATGGCTACACCTTC.

This clonotype has a handful of counts. The chain recombines TRBV5-1 with TRBJ2-5; D may correspond to TRBD1 or TRBD2 (6 bases each). CDR1 and CDR2 from the germline V gene are SGHRS and YFSETQ. This CDR3 is 17 amino acids long. V shed 0 bases and J shed 5 bases, with 20 bases lying between them. The CDR3 protein is CASSLGSPTGAGETQYF. The DNA of the CDR3 is TGCGCCAGCAGCTTGGGGTCCCCAACGGGGGCTGGGGAGACCCAGTACTTC.

The chain couples TRBV24-1 to TRBJ2-3; 9 bases are shared with TRBD2. Unmatched junction bases numbered 6, after V lost 5 bases and J lost 4 bases. The CDR3 consists of 15 residues. Per the germline V gene, CDR1 is KGHDR and CDR2 is SFDVKD. The CDR3: CATSGGAGGSDTQYF. The CDR3 nucleotides read TGTGCCACCAGTGGAGGGGCGGGGGGGTCAGATACGCAGTATTTT.

The rearrangement links TRBV11-2 to TRBJ1-2; D might be TRBD1 (5 bases). The CDR3 consists of 15 residues. Germline V gene lookup returns CDR1 SGHAT and CDR2 FQNNGV. V lost 4 bases and J lost 5, with 17 bases in between. The CDR3 coding sequence is TGTGCCAGCAGCTCGGGGGTAGTGGGGGGTTATGGCTACACCTTC. Protein: CASSSGVVGGYGYTF.

This clonotype was counted ten times or more. This chain joins TRBV3-1 and TRBJ2-4; the D gene is possibly TRBD1 (7 bases). Germline CDR1 is LGHDT and CDR2 is YNNKEL (reference sequence). V was pared by 0 bases and J by 6 bases, with 15 bases between. CDR3 size: 16 residues. The CDR3 loop is CASSQDLGGGGNIQYF. CDR3 DNA: TGTGCCAGCAGCCAAGATCTAGGAGGGGGCGGAAACATTCAGTACTTC.